The 11 T cell receptor beta chains below come from one sample, sequenced in a study of identical twins. Each CDR3 protein gets one entry after TCRdb re-called the 5' RACE reads with MiXCR. This repertoire shows 750,000 to 950,000 distinct CDR3 sequences, approximately 13% found once; its top ten account for roughly 1.5%. The same sample was also studied in work on yellow fever vaccine responses in identical twins.

Sequenced: PBMCs. The receptors stem from a woman aged 18-30 years in good health.

This clonotype was detected only a few times. This sequence joins TRBV6-1 and TRBJ2-2; 9 bases are shared with TRBD1. The length of the CDR3 is 17 residues. J gave up 6 bases and V 8 bases, and 16 bases lay outside the gene matches. CDR1 is MNHNS and CDR2 is SASEGT in the germline V gene. In nucleotides, the CDR3 is TGTGCCAGCGCTCGAGACTCCGGGACAGGGTCGGCCGGGGAGCTGTTTTTT. Its protein product is CASARDSGTGSAGELFF.

V usage is TRBV20-1 and J usage is TRBJ1-1; D uncertain. The CDR3 has 12 amino acids. The ends were cut back, 4 bases at V and 6 bases at J, with 12 bases in the middle. Germline loops: CDR1 DFQATT, CDR2 SNEGSKA (reference sequence). In nucleotides, the CDR3 is TGCAGTGCTATGTATTACTTGGCTGAAGCTTTCTTT. It is translated as CSAMYYLAEAFF.

This clonotype came up a few times. The chain employs TRBV7-9 and TRBJ2-1; D remains ambiguous. V was clipped by 1 base and J by 5 bases, with 9 bases between them. The CDR3 loop spans 14 amino acids. Germline lookup yields CDR1 SEHNR and CDR2 FQNEAQ (reference sequence). This CDR3 reads CASSLDQINNEQFF. The CDR3 DNA sequence: TGTGCCAGCAGCTTAGACCAAATAAACAATGAGCAGTTCTTC.

V is TRBV4-2 and J is TRBJ2-4; D is uncertain. Trimming left V 3 bases short and J 0 bases short, with 12 bases between. This CDR3 has 16 residues. Germline lookup yields CDR1 LGHNA and CDR2 YNFKEQ. The CDR3 region is CASSQTSELAKNIQYF. CDR3 DNA sequence: TGTGCCAGCAGCCAGACCAGTGAATTAGCCAAAAACATTCAGTACTTC.

This clonotype was seen a few times. The chain uses TRBV3-1 and TRBJ1-1, with D maybe TRBD1 (6 bases). The germline CDR1 and CDR2 sequences are LGHDT and YNNKEL (reference sequence). This CDR3 comprises 14 residues. V was clipped by 2 bases and J by 1 base, with 8 bases between them. The CDR3 bases are TGTGCCAGCAGCCAACCACAGGGGAACACTGAAGCTTTCTTT. Amino acid sequence: CASSQPQGNTEAFF.

The chain links TRBV20-1 to TRBJ2-1; no reliable D call. Germline assignment: CDR1 DFQATT and CDR2 SNEGSKA (reference sequence). The germline V and J ends were trimmed by 7 bases and 1 base, with 14 bases remaining between them. The CDR3 consists of 14 residues. The CDR3 region has the DNA TGCAGTGGGGCACCAATCGAATCCTACAATGAGCAGTTCTTC. This sequence encodes CSGAPIESYNEQFF.

V usage is TRBV20-1 and J usage is TRBJ2-5; weak D call: TRBD2 (5 bases). V lost 6 bases, J lost 0 bases, and 20 bases lay in between. The CDR3 length is 16 residues. Germline V gene data show CDR1 as DFQATT and CDR2 as SNEGSKA (reference sequence). Here the CDR3 DNA reads TGCAGTGCGTGGACCCCACACTCGGGGTACCAAGAGACCCAGTACTTC. Translating gives CSAWTPHSGYQETQYF.

Only a few counts were recorded for this clonotype. The rearrangement joins TRBV7-2 to TRBJ1-4; perhaps TRBD1 as D (6 bases). The CDR3 is 14 residues long. Germline V gene data show CDR1 as SGHTA and CDR2 as FQGNSA. V was shortened by 6 bases and J by 0 bases, with 8 bases between the two germline ends. CDR3: CASRRGPTNEKLFF. Written as DNA, the CDR3 is TGTGCCAGCAGACGGGGGCCAACTAATGAAAAACTGTTTTTT. The whole variable domain, filled in from reference TRBV7-2 and TRBJ1-4, reads GAGVSQSPSNKVTEKGKDVELRCDPISGHTALYWYRQSLGQGLEFLIYFQGNSAPDKSGLPSDRFSAERTGGSVSTLTIQRTQQEDSAVYLCASRRGPTNEKLFFGSGTQLSVL.

The table lists this clonotype with a few counts. The chain employs TRBV5-1 and TRBJ2-5; 11 bases align to TRBD2. Trimming removed 4 bases from V and 5 bases from J; junction bases left unmatched: 4. Germline assignment: CDR1 SGHRS and CDR2 YFSETQ. The CDR3 covers 14 residues. The CDR3 loop reads CASSPLAGVETQYF. The CDR3 DNA follows: TGCGCCAGCAGCCCACTAGCGGGGGTGGAGACCCAGTACTTC.

There are a few counts of this clonotype. The genes are TRBV24-1 and TRBJ2-1; 12 positions match TRBD2. The CDR3 has 17 residues. Germline values: CDR1 KGHDR, CDR2 SFDVKD. The trim removed 0 bases at V and 9 bases at J, leaving 8 bases unmatched. Here the CDR3 reads CATSDLHSSGGAGEQFF. The CDR3 nucleotides are TGTGCCACCAGTGATTTGCATTCTAGCGGGGGGGCCGGTGAGCAGTTCTTC.

This clonotype showed up just a few times. The J gene is TRBJ2-2, the V gene TRBV28; TRBD1 agrees at 11 bases. Germline values: CDR1 MDHEN, CDR2 SYDVKM. Losses at the gene ends were 6 bases for V and 4 bases for J; bases not matched to a gene: 4. The length of the CDR3 is 15 residues. The CDR3 nucleotides are TGTGCCAGCAGAACCGGGACAGGGGGCACCGGGGAGCTGTTTTTT. Its protein is CASRTGTGGTGELFF.